The present entry profiles one TCR beta chain with its context. Its antigen is as yet unknown. The data derive from a study of graft-versus-host responses after intestinal transplantation. About the study: Anti-thymocyte globulin induction, then tacrolimus and steroids for two to four years, went to all recipients. General observations from the study: Among recipient marrow samples, GvH clones were found; some appeared first in ileum or blood.

J was trimmed by 8 bases and V by 8 bases; bases with no gene match: 6. The CDR3 is 12 amino acids. Produced via immunoSEQ multiplex PCR; TCRdb's table is partial and in-frame only. The sample holds tens of thousands of clones; 90% to 95% are singletons and the top ten take roughly 0.22%. The source of this sequence is a human donor who was the organ donor for an intestinal transplant. The chain carries TRBV23-1 and TRBJ1-2; 9 positions match TRBD1. TRBV23-1 is reported as an ORF; its role is uncertain. The starting material was unstimulated CD8+ T cells sorted from spleen or lymph node cells, obtained before transplant. As DNA, the CDR3 is TGCGCCAGCGGACAGGGGTCGGGCGGCTACACCTTC. Translation gives CASGQGSGGYTF.